This entry concerns a single T cell receptor beta chain. This clonotype was observed many times. No antigen is known for it. Base qualities are missing; no much larger clone stands one base away. The sample originates from a study of T cells in Graves' hyperthyroidism and ophthalmopathy (dated by TCRdb to between 2019 and 2020). Concerning the study at large: Peripheral blood was collected at initial diagnosis, before any treatment. Whether ophthalmopathy could be predicted prospectively was tested in an independent validation cohort made up of 18 to 20 hyperthyroidism patients plus 17 patients who later progressed to ophthalmopathy. Once sampling was done, hyperthyroidism patients were given methimazole at a starting dose of 30 mg daily, whereas ophthalmopathy patients were given high-dose intravenous methylprednisolone. Thyroid tissue and blood T-cell repertoires from six Graves' hyperthyroidism patients were also compared in the study. The 75 to 100 discovery patients were randomly split 7:3 into training and test sets. According to the paper, TCR Vbeta CDR3 sequencing was carried out on around 140 peripheral blood samples, which came from more than 40 ophthalmopathy, some 73 hyperthyroidism and roughly 17 progressor patients. TCR V-J signatures able to tell the groups apart were searched for in a discovery cohort of approximately 95 patients, of whom about 40 had Graves' ophthalmopathy and around 58 had stable Graves' hyperthyroidism.

Ophthalmopathy patients had moderately to severely active disease, with a Clinical Activity Score of 3 or more, a NOSPECS grade of 4 or more, and a disease duration of less than 3 months. Patients with uncontrolled infections, other autoimmune diseases, pregnancy or lactation were excluded. Clinical symptoms, serum thyroxine and TRAb, thyroid ultrasound, and orbital computed tomography formed the basis for the diagnoses. PBMCs were separated from 10 ml of fresh peripheral blood using Ficoll-Paque density gradient centrifugation. Total RNA was extracted with Trizol reagent, and quality was checked on an Agilent 2100 Bioanalyzer. CDR1 and CDR2 (SNHLY, FYNNEI) derive from the germline V gene. Including cysteine and phenylalanine, the CDR3 has 13 amino acids. Only CDR3 DNA remains: 39 bases, in frame from the first base. The germline ends are 18 bases apart after V is trimmed by 8 bases and J by 8 bases.

The TCR beta CDR3 regions were amplified from the RNA transcripts. The TCR CDR3 was subjected to a first round of RT-PCR using the HTBI primer set and the Qiagen OneStep RT-PCR kit. Libraries were constructed in a second round of multiplex PCR, after which size selection and purification were carried out. Sequencing of the libraries was done on an Illumina HiSeq2000 using paired-end 100 bp reads. Turning to the authors' computational methods: SOAPnuke was used to process the raw data, with reads discarded if the reads contained adapters or uncalled bases, had a mean Phred below 15, or lacked an exact constant-primer or identifier match. COPE v1.2.5 was used to merge high-quality paired reads, and clonotypes were defined as unique nucleotide sequences. MiTCR v1.1 was used to align the clonotypes against IMGT TRBV, TRBD and TRBJ reference segments. The analysis was restricted to V-J combinations with a frequency above 0.0001, which together covered 99% to 99.2% of the repertoires. The TCS score was defined as the ratio of F50 (clonal expansion) to E x V (chaos), calculated using BLOSUM62-based TCRdist between CDR3 peptides within each V-J. Welch's t-statistics and random forest reduced around 550 V-J features to about 12, which were used in a naive Bayes classifier (R e1071). Through fastp at Q25 and MiXCR, TCRdb rebuilt clones from the public reads, retaining in-frame beta chains. Rows with one shared CDR3 protein collapse into an entry with the most common genes and DNA. The V and J calls were determined by TCRdb, not by the authors. The sample includes some 490,000 distinct CDR3 sequences, with roughly 23% observed a single time. The ten largest account for around 54% of the sample.

Overall results and qualifications from the work: Most expanded thyroid clonotypes (frequency above 0.001) were also found in blood, which suggests that blood repertoires may mirror thyroid immune responses. A 13 V-J signature model separated ophthalmopathy from stable hyperthyroidism, with nearly 90% sensitivity and approximately 81% specificity in cross-validation and 80%/75% in testing. Sample size was not statistically predetermined, and blinding of investigators to group allocation was not performed. In validation, progression to ophthalmopathy was predicted by the model with around 71% sensitivity and 72.22% specificity, a median of approximately 6.5 months before onset.

The receptor's source is an older woman with Graves' ophthalmopathy. The sample comprised blood. The receptor chain draws on TRBV2 and TRBJ1-1; the best D guess is TRBD1, with 5 bases matching. The CDR3 reads CASASLVGVEAFF. The nucleotides are TGTGCCAGCGCCTCCTTGGTAGGGGTCGAAGCTTTCTTT.